Each of the 4 T cell receptor beta chains below was sequenced from the same sample in a study of graft-versus-host responses after intestinal transplantation. The protocol was immunoSEQ multiplex PCR, while the TCRdb copy is restricted to in-frame clones and leaves out a portion. The sample records around 12,000 clones, under 95% being singletons. The source material was PBMCs, sampled roughly 1,100 days after intestinal transplantation. These receptors originate from a human patient who received an intestinal transplant, so some T cells may come from the graft donor.

This chain connects TRBV7-6 to TRBJ2-7, with 12 positions matching TRBD1. Germline V gene sequence: CDR1 SGHVS, CDR2 FNYEAQ. The CDR3 spans 17 residues. J lost 5 bases, V lost 2 bases, and 10 bases had no gene match. CDR3 sequence reads: CASSLFFSGQGANEQYF. CDR3 sequence (DNA): TGTGCCAGCAGCTTATTTTTCTCGGGACAGGGGGCGAACGAGCAGTACTTC.

This chain connects TRBV19 to TRBJ2-7, with D possibly being TRBD1 (5 bases). The germline V gene has CDR1 LNHDA and CDR2 SQIVND (reference sequence). The CDR3 loop spans 15 amino acids. The V and J ends lost 1 base and 3 bases respectively, with 13 bases between them. The CDR3 DNA sequence: TGTGCCAGTAGTATAGCCGGACACATGGACTACGAGCAGTACTTC. It specifies CASSIAGHMDYEQYF. Variable domain in full (rest from reference TRBV19 and TRBJ2-7): DGGITQSPKYLFRKEGQNVTLSCEQNLNHDAMYWYRQDPGQGLRLIYYSQIVNDFQKGDIAEGYSVSREKKESFPLTVTSAQKNPTAFYLCASSIAGHMDYEQYFGPGTRLTVT.

This chain connects TRBV10-3 to TRBJ2-6; D remains unclear. Germline V gives CDR1 ENHRY, CDR2 SYGVKD. This CDR3 is built from 16 residues. Trimming stripped 10 bases from V and 1 base from J, with 17 bases between. The CDR3 DNA follows: TGTGCCACCCAAAACGGCGTGGAATCTGGGGCCAACGTCCTGACTTTC. Its protein is CATQNGVESGANVLTF.

The chain joins TRBV4-2 to TRBJ2-1, with 14 positions matching TRBD2. Germline-derived CDR1 and CDR2 are LGHNA and YNFKEQ. With 3 bases clipped from V and 5 bases from J, the junction kept 6 bases outside the gene matches. CDR3 length: 17 residues. The CDR3: CASSQPRGLAGDNEQFF. The CDR3 region has the DNA TGTGCCAGCAGCCAGCCGAGGGGACTAGCGGGGGACAATGAGCAGTTCTTC.